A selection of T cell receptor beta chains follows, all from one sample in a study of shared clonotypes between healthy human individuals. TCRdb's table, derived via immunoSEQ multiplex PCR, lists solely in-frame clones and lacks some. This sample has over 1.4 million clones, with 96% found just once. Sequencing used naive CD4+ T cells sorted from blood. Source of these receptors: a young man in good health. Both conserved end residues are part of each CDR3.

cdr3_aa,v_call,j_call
CASSQAPPETQYF,TRBV4-1,TRBJ2-5
CASSRGDRGTDTQYF,TRBV2,TRBJ2-3
CASTHLAAPYNEQFF,TRBV6-1,TRBJ2-1
CASSFRTSGRAPYEQYF,TRBV5-4,-
CASSLGSGGYEQYF,TRBV7-2,TRBJ2-7
CASRPSGRDYEQYF,TRBV28,TRBJ2-7
CAIFTRSNTQYF,TRBV7-2,TRBJ2-3
CASSEATGQSYEQYF,TRBV2,TRBJ2-7
CASSRDIRYEQYF,TRBV7-3,TRBJ2-7
CASSPGQVGYTEAFF,TRBV18,TRBJ1-1
CASSPRTDSGNTIYF,TRBV18,TRBJ1-3
CASSFTGTSSGEQYF,TRBV7-2,TRBJ2-7
CASSETHQPQHF,TRBV10-2,TRBJ1-5
CASSLLAGSGSETQYF,TRBV18,TRBJ2-5
CASSLVASGRVGTRDTQYF,TRBV11-2,TRBJ2-3
CASSLLAGGPNEQFF,TRBV27,TRBJ2-1
CASSLGGNRETQYF,TRBV5-6,TRBJ2-5
CASSSGQGENQPQHF,TRBV5-1,TRBJ1-5
CASAIISGTDNEQFF,TRBV5-1,TRBJ2-1
CASSHEQGMVTGELFF,TRBV5-1,TRBJ2-2
CASSLTTTTYEQYF,TRBV6-6,TRBJ2-7
CASSSPAPGTEAFF,TRBV27,TRBJ1-1